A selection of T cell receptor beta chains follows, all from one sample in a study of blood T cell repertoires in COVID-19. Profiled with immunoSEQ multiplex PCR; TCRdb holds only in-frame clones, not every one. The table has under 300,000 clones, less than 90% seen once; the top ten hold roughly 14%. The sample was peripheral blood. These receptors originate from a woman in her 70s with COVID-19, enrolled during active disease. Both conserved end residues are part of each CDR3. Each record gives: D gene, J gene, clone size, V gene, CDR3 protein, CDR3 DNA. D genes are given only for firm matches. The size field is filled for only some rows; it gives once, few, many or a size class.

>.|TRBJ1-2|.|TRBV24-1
CATSRGSNYGYTF
TGTGCCACCTCTAGGGGATCTAACTATGGCTACACCTTC
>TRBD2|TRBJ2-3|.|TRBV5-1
CASRGDYTDTQYF
TGCGCCAGCAGGGGGGACTACACAGATACGCAGTATTTT
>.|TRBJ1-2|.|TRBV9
CASSVVEGGGYTF
TGTGCCAGCAGCGTAGTTGAAGGCGGGGGCTACACCTTC
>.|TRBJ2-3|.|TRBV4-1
CASSPTPGGDGNTQYF
TGCGCCAGCAGCCCTACCCCGGGCGGGGATGGGAATACGCAGTATTTT
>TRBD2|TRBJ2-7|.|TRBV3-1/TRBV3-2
CASSPGWGGSPYEQYF
TGTGCCAGCAGCCCCGGTTGGGGGGGGTCCCCCTACGAGCAGTACTTC
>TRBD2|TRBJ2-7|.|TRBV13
CASSGRTSGGYEQYF
TGTGCCAGCAGCGGGAGGACTAGCGGGGGTTACGAGCAGTACTTC
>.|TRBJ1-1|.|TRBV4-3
CASSLQVEGTEAFF
TGCGCCAGCAGCCTTCAGGTCGAGGGCACTGAAGCTTTCTTT
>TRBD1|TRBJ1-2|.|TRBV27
CASGTGTNYGYTF
TGTGCCAGCGGGACAGGGACTAACTATGGCTACACCTTC
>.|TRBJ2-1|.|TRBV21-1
CASSKGGGNEQFF
TGTGCCAGCAGCAAAGGGGGGGGCAATGAGCAGTTCTTC
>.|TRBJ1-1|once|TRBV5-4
CASSSRSGGSEAFF
TGTGCCAGCAGCTCCCGGTCCGGGGGGTCTGAAGCTTTCTTT
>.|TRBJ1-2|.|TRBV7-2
CASSFLGLSANYGYTF
TGTGCCAGCAGCTTCCTAGGTTTATCAGCTAACTATGGCTACACCTTC
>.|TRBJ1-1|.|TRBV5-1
CASSRSISSTEAFF
TGCGCCAGCAGCCGGTCCATCTCGAGCACTGAAGCTTTCTTT
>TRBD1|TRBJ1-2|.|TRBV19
CASSSLGGQGTWGYTF
TGTGCCAGTAGCTCTCTAGGGGGACAGGGGACATGGGGCTACACCTTC
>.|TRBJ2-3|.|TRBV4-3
CASSQLRGSDTQYF
TGCGCCAGCAGCCAACTTAGGGGGTCGGATACGCAGTATTTT
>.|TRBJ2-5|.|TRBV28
CASSYLQGFQETQYF
TGTGCCAGCAGTTATCTGCAGGGTTTTCAAGAGACCCAGTACTTC
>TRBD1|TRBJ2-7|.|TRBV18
CASSPSTGPYEQYF
TGTGCCAGCTCACCTTCGACAGGGCCCTACGAGCAGTACTTC
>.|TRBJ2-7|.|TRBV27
CASRSPYEQYF
TGTGCCAGCAGATCTCCCTACGAGCAGTACTTC